The clone carrying this TCR beta chain was seen a single time. This PCR relied on a set of 60 Vbeta primers and 13 Jbeta primers. The assay was immunoSEQ multiplex PCR, and TCRdb's table has in-frame clones only and misses some. The profile covers 120,000 to 150,000 clones, with 60% to 80% appearing a single time and roughly 0.7% taken by the ten largest. The data belong to a study of cytomegalovirus exposure and HLA in healthy donors. Looking at the study overall: HLA-typed donors contributed 80 million or so unique TCRs, which were held in an early data release.

Healthy bone marrow donors formed the donor group. The receptor's source is a male donor in good health and CMV-seronegative. Sequenced sample: PBMCs.

CDR3 sequence: CASSPRQGTVDEQFF. CDR3 sequence (DNA): TGTGCCAGCAGCCCCCGACAGGGGACCGTCGATGAGCAGTTCTTC. V is TRBV7-2 and J is TRBJ2-1; 8 bases match TRBD1. Trimming removed 5 bases from V and 8 bases from J; junction bases left unmatched: 11. Per the germline V gene, CDR1 is SGHTA and CDR2 is FQGNSA. The CDR3 consists of 15 residues.